This T cell receptor (beta chain) was sequenced for a study of blood T cell repertoires in COVID-19. Turning to the study itself: The United States, Italy and Spain provided the acute and convalescent COVID-19 samples. PBMCs, B-cell-depleted T cells, or T cells provided the cDNA or gDNA that made up the material.

The CDR3 is 12 amino acids. Looked up from germline, CDR1 is SGDLS and CDR2 is YYNGEE. V lost 4 bases, J lost 13 bases, and 17 bases lay in between. Under the authors' procedure: Nucleated cell number was recorded as an estimate derived from reference gene primer amplification. TCRdb keeps only in-frame clones here, not all; method: immunoSEQ multiplex PCR. Clone size and V and J calls were adopted from that table, with D and trimming inferred from the DNA. The sample holds 340,000 or so clones, about 86% seen once. Sequencing was performed on peripheral blood. This chain uses TRBV9 with TRBJ1-2; D is ambiguous. This TCR derives from a man younger than 40 with active or convalescent COVID-19. The CDR3 protein is CASSSPRRVSTF. The DNA for the CDR3 is TGTGCCAGCAGCAGTCCGAGGAGGGTAAGCACCTTC.